The clone carrying this T cell receptor (beta chain) has just a few counts. The CDR3 has 15 residues. The V gene's germline CDR1 is MNHEY and CDR2 SVGAGI. Trimming pared 6 bases from V and 0 bases from J, leaving 15 bases between. The data belong to a study of blood T cells in healthy people across ages. A second PCR, run for about 6 to 11 cycles, used a sample-barcoded 5' primer plus a J-beta primer mix. TCRdb ran MiXCR on the 5' RACE reads and lists one entry per CDR3 protein. The data hold over a million distinct CDR3 sequences, with 59% observed a single time. Sequencing input: blood. The J gene is TRBJ2-7, the V gene TRBV6-5; D perhaps matches TRBD1 (5 bases). The origin of this receptor is a man aged 18 to 29 in good health. The CDR3 DNA is TGTGCCAGCAGACCTACACCAGACAGCTCCTACGAGCAGTACTTC. This gives the protein CASRPTPDSSYEQYF.